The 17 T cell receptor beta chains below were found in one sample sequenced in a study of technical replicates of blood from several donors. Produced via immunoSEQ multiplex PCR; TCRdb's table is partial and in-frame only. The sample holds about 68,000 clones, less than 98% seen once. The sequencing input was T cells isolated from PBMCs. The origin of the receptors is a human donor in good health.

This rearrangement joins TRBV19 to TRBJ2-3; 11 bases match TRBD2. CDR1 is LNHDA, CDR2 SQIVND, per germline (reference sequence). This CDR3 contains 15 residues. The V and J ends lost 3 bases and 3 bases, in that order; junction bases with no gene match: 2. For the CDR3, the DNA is TGTGCCAGTAGTATTACTAGCGGGAGAACAGATACGCAGTATTTT. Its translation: CASSITSGRTDTQYF.

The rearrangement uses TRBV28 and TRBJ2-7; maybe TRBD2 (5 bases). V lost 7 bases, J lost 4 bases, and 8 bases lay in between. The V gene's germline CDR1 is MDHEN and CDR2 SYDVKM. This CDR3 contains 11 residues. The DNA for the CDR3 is TGTGCCAGCACGGGGAAGTACGAGCAGTACTTC. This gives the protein CASTGKYEQYF.

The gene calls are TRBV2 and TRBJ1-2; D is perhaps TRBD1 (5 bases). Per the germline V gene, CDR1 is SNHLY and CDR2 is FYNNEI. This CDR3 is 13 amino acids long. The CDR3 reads CKLGGADHYGYTF. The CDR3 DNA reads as TGTAAACTCGGCGGGGCAGACCACTATGGCTACACCTTC.

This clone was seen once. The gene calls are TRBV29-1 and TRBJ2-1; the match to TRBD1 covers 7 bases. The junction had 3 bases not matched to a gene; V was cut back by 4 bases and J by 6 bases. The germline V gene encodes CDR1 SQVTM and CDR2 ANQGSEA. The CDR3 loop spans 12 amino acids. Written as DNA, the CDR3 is TGCAGCGTTGGTCCAGGGGGCAATGAGCAGTTCTTC. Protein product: CSVGPGGNEQFF.

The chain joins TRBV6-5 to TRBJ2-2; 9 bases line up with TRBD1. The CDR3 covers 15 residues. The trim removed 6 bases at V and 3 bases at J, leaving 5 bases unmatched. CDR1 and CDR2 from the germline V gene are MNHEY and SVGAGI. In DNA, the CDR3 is TGTGCCAGCAGCGGCCGGGACAGGGACACCGGGGAGCTGTTTTTT. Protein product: CASSGRDRDTGELFF.

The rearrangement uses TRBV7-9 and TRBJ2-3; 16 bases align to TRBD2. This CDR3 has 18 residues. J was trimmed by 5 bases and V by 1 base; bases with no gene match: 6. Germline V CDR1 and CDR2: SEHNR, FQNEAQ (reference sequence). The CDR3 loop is CASSLGGTSGRAGDTQYF. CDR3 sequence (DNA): TGTGCCAGCAGCTTAGGAGGGACTAGCGGGAGGGCCGGAGATACGCAGTATTTT.

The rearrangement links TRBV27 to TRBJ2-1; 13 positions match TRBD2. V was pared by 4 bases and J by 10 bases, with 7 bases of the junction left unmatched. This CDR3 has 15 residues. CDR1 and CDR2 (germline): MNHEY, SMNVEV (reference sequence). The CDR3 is CASSYRTSGGREQFF. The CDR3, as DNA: TGTGCCAGCAGTTACAGGACTAGCGGGGGAAGAGAGCAGTTCTTC.

The CDR3 bases are TGTGCCAGCAGCTCTCCAGCGGAATCCGGGAACATTCAGTACTTC. Its protein product is CASSSPAESGNIQYF. The J gene is TRBJ2-4, the V gene TRBV7-2, with D possibly being TRBD2 (5 bases). The V and J ends lost 4 bases and 7 bases respectively, with 17 bases between them. This CDR3 is built from 15 residues. CDR1 is SGHTA and CDR2 is FQGNSA in the germline V gene. The full variable domain, in which reference TRBV7-2 and TRBJ2-4 provide the parts outside the CDR3, is GAGVSQSPSNKVTEKGKDVELRCDPISGHTALYWYRQSLGQGLEFLIYFQGNSAPDKSGLPSDRFSAERTGGSVSTLTIQRTQQEDSAVYLCASSSPAESGNIQYFGAGTRLSVL.

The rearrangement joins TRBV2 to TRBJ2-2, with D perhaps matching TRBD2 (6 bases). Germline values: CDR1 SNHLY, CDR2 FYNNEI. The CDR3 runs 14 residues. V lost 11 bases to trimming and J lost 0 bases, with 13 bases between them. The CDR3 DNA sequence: TGTGCCGCTCGAGGAGGGACGAACACCGGGGAGCTGTTTTTT. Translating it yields CAARGGTNTGELFF.

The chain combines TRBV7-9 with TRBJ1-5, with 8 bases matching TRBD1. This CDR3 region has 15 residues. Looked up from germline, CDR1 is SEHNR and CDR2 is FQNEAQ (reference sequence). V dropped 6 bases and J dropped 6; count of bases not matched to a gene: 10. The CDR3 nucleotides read TGTGCCAGCAGTCACAGCCGGGACAGGCTTCAGCCCCAGCATTTT. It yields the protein CASSHSRDRLQPQHF.

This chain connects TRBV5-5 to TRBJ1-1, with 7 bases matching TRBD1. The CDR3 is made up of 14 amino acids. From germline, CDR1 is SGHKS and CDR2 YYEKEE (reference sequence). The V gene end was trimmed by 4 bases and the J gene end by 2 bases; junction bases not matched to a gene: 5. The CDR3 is CASSVRGRNTEAFF. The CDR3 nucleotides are TGTGCCAGCAGCGTCAGGGGGAGAAACACTGAAGCTTTCTTT. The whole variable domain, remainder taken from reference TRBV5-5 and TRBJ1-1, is DAGVTQSPTHLIKTRGQQVTLRCSPISGHKSVSWYQQVLGQGPQFIFQYYEKEERGRGNFPDRFSARQFPNYSSELNVNALLLGDSALYLCASSVRGRNTEAFFGQGTRLTVV.

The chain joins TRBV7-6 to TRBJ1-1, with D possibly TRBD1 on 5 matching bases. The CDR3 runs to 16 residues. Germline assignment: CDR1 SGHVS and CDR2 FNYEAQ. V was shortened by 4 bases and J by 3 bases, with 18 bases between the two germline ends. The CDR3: CASSSAFRGRDTEAFF. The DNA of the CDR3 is TGTGCCAGCAGCTCAGCCTTTCGGGGGAGGGACACTGAAGCTTTCTTT. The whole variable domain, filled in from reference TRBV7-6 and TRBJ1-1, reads GAGVSQSPRYKVTKRGQDVALRCDPISGHVSLYWYRQALGQGPEFLTYFNYEAQQDKSGLPNDRFSAERPEGSISTLTIQRTEQRDSAMYRCASSSAFRGRDTEAFFGQGTRLTVV.

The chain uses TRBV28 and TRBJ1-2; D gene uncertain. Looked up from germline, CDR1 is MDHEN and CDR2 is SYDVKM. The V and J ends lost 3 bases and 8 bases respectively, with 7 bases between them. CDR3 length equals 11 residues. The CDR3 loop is CASSFGAGYTF. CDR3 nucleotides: TGTGCCAGCAGTTTTGGAGCCGGCTACACCTTC.

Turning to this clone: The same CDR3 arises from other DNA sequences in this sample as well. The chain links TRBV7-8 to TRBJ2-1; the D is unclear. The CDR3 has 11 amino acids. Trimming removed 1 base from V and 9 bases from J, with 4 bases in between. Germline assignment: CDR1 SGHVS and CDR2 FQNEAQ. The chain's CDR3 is CASSLGAEQFF. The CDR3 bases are TGTGCCAGCAGCTTAGGGGCTGAGCAGTTCTTC.

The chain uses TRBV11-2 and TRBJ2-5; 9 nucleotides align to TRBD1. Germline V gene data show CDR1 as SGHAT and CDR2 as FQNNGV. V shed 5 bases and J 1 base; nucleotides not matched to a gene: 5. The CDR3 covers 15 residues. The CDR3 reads CASSASGQGQETQYF. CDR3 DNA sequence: TGTGCCAGCAGCGCCTCGGGACAGGGCCAAGAGACCCAGTACTTC.

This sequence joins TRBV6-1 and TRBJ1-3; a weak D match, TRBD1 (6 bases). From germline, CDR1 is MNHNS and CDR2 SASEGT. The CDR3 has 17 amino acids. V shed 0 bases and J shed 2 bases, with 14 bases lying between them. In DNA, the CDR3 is TGTGCCAGCAGTGAAGCGCCCACAGGGAATGCTGGAAACACCATATATTTT. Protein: CASSEAPTGNAGNTIYF.

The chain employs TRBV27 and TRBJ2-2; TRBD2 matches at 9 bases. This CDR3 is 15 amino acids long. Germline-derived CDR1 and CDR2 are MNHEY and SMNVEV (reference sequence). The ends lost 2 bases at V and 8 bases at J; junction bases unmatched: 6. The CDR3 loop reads CASSLTSGLRGELFF. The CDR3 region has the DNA TGTGCCAGCAGTTTAACTAGCGGGTTGAGGGGGGAGCTGTTTTTT.